This T cell receptor beta chain is from a study of T cell repertoires in cytomegalovirus infection. TCRdb independently ran MiXCR on the reads; one entry per CDR3 protein. This repertoire shows around 260,000 distinct CDR3 sequences, about 25% found once; its top ten account for approximately 15%. Looked up from germline, CDR1 is SQVTM and CDR2 is ANQGSEA. Trimming took off 4 bases at V and 3 bases at J, with 9 bases between the two ends. The CDR3 spans 12 residues. The TCR was taken from a human donor in good health (CMV status not recorded). Some clones in this sample may be carry-over from other donors' samples. Specimen: PBMCs. The chain uses TRBV29-1 and TRBJ2-5; weak D call: TRBD1 (6 bases). The CDR3 sequence is CSVVSGEETQYF. CDR3 DNA: TGCAGCGTTGTTTCAGGGGAAGAGACCCAGTACTTC.